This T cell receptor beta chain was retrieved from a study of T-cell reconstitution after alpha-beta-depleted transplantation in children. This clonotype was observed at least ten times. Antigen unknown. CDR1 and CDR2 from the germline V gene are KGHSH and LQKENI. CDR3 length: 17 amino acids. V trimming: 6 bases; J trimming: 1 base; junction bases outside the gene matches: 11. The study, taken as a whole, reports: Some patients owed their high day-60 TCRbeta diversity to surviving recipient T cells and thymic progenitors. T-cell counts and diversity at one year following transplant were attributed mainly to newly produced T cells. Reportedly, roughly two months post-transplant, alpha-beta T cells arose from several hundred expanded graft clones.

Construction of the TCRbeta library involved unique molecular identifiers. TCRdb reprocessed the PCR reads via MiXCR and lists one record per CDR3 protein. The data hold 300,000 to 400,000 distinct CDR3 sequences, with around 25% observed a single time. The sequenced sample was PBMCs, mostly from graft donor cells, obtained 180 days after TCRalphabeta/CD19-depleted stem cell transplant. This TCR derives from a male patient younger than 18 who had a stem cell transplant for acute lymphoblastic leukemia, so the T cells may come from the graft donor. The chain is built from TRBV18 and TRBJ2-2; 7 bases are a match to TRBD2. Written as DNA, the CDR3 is TGTGCCAGCTCCCGAGACACGGGACTAAGGAACACCGGGGAGCTGTTTTTT. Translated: CASSRDTGLRNTGELFF.